A single sample is the source of the 30 T cell receptor beta chains below, sequenced in a study of shared clonotypes between healthy human individuals. The assay was immunoSEQ multiplex PCR, and TCRdb's table has in-frame clones only and misses some. The table lists 1.5 million to 2.5 million clones, roughly 94% of them singletons. Naive-designated CD8 cells lacked CD45RO, were positively enriched for CCR7, and omitted terminally differentiated effector memory CD45RA+ cells. The sequencing input was naive CD8+ T cells sorted from blood. The receptors come from a man in his late teens or twenties in good health.

The chain links TRBV27 to TRBJ1-1; D is perhaps TRBD1 (6 bases). The germline V gene encodes CDR1 MNHEY and CDR2 SMNVEV (reference sequence). The CDR3 covers 16 residues. V lost 5 bases and J 3 bases, leaving 19 bases between the germline ends. CDR3 in amino acids: CASSPQGLPSYTEAFF. The CDR3 DNA follows: TGTGCCAGCAGTCCCCAGGGGCTCCCTTCCTACACTGAAGCTTTCTTT.

This sequence joins TRBV2 and TRBJ2-2; TRBD1 matches 8 bases. The CDR3 has 15 amino acids. The J segment lost 2 bases and the V segment lost 6 bases, leaving 5 bases of the junction unmatched. Germline loops: CDR1 SNHLY, CDR2 FYNNEI. CDR3 coding DNA: TGTGCCAGCAGACCGACAGGGGCAAACACCGGGGAGCTGTTTTTT. Its protein product is CASRPTGANTGELFF.

This rearrangement joins TRBV11-2 to TRBJ2-5, with D possibly matching TRBD1 (6 bases). This CDR3 region has 16 residues. The germline V gene encodes CDR1 SGHAT and CDR2 FQNNGV. Trimming stripped 4 bases from V and 4 bases from J, with 19 bases between. CDR3 in DNA: TGTGCCAGCAGCTCGGCCCCCACAGGGCGGCCAGAGACCCAGTACTTC. This encodes CASSSAPTGRPETQYF.

The chain joins TRBV29-1 to TRBJ2-5; D perhaps matches TRBD2 (6 bases). The CDR3 is made up of 12 amino acids. V lost 5 bases and J 9 bases, leaving 16 bases between the germline ends. Germline CDR1 and CDR2: SQVTM and ANQGSEA. CDR3 bases: TGCAGCGTTTTTCTCATTGGGGAGGCCCAGTACTTC. Translation gives CSVFLIGEAQYF.

As to this clone: Distinct nucleotide sequences in the sample also encode this CDR3. The chain couples TRBV11-2 to TRBJ2-2; D is unresolved. V dropped 3 bases and J dropped 8 bases, with 4 bases sitting between them. The CDR3 runs 11 residues. The germline V gene encodes CDR1 SGHAT and CDR2 FQNNGV. This CDR3 is CASSFGGELFF. DNA for the CDR3: TGTGCCAGCAGCTTTGGGGGGGAGCTGTTTTTT.

The chain couples TRBV28 to TRBJ2-7; D gene uncertain. CDR1 is MDHEN and CDR2 is SYDVKM in the germline V gene. CDR3 size: 12 residues. V dropped 4 bases and J dropped 3 bases, with 7 bases sitting between them. This CDR3 is CASSSGNYEQYF. The CDR3 coding sequence is TGTGCCAGCAGTTCTGGGAACTACGAGCAGTACTTC.

V and J are TRBV5-6 and TRBJ2-7; TRBD1 or TRBD2 may be the D gene (5 bases each). The germline V gene has CDR1 SGHDT and CDR2 YYEEEE. The ends were cut back, 4 bases at V and 5 bases at J, with 13 bases in the middle. The CDR3 covers 13 residues. CDR3 region: CASSMGDVDEQYF. The CDR3 DNA reads as TGTGCCAGCAGCATGGGGGATGTGGACGAGCAGTACTTC.

The genes are TRBV7-9 and TRBJ1-1; no definite D call. Trimming removed 1 base at V and 7 bases at J, with 19 bases between. Germline V CDR1 and CDR2: SEHNR, FQNEAQ (reference sequence). This CDR3 is built from 16 residues. For the CDR3, the DNA is TGTGCCAGCAGCTTAGTCGCCGGGGTAGGTGATTATGAAGCTTTCTTT. This sequence encodes CASSLVAGVGDYEAFF.

This chain links TRBV7-6 with TRBJ2-1, with 8 bases aligning to TRBD2. This CDR3 is built from 13 residues. In germline, CDR1 is SGHVS, CDR2 FNYEAQ. With V trimmed by 2 bases and J by 12 bases, 6 bases remained unmatched. This CDR3 is CASSLRAGEGQFF. The CDR3 DNA is TGTGCCAGCAGCTTACGAGCGGGGGAGGGGCAGTTCTTC.

This clone was seen a few times. The sample carries other DNA sequences with the same CDR3. The rearrangement uses TRBV7-2 and TRBJ2-7; the D gene could be TRBD1 or TRBD2 (5 bases each). The ends were cut back, 2 bases at V and 2 bases at J, with 7 bases in the middle. Germline V gene lookup returns CDR1 SGHTA and CDR2 FQGNSA. The CDR3 runs 13 residues. CDR3 nucleotides: TGTGCCAGCAGCTTAAGGGGACCCTACGAGCAGTACTTC. Amino acids: CASSLRGPYEQYF. Drawing the rest from reference TRBV7-2 and TRBJ2-7, the complete variable domain is GAGVSQSPSNKVTEKGKDVELRCDPISGHTALYWYRQSLGQGLEFLIYFQGNSAPDKSGLPSDRFSAERTGGSVSTLTIQRTQQEDSAVYLCASSLRGPYEQYFGPGTRLTVT.

V is TRBV27 and J is TRBJ2-1, with TRBD1 as a possible D gene (5 bases). Germline loops: CDR1 MNHEY, CDR2 SMNVEV (reference sequence). V was clipped by 5 bases and J by 7 bases, with 21 bases between them. The CDR3 runs 16 residues. CDR3 amino acids: CASSMGRGSGINEQFF. The DNA of the CDR3 is TGTGCCAGCAGTATGGGAAGGGGATCAGGGATAAATGAGCAGTTCTTC.

To note about this clone: Other nucleotide sequences in the sample specify the same CDR3. The genes are TRBV9 and TRBJ2-7, with 8 positions matching TRBD1. This CDR3 contains 14 residues. J was trimmed by 0 bases and V by 2 bases; bases with no gene match: 1. CDR1 SGDLS and CDR2 YYNGEE come from the germline V gene. CDR3 DNA sequence: TGTGCCAGCAGCGTTACAGGGGGCTCCTACGAGCAGTACTTC. Translated: CASSVTGGSYEQYF.

Worth noting for this clone: In the same sample, other DNA sequences code for this CDR3. The J gene is TRBJ2-7, the V gene TRBV11-2; possible D gene TRBD2, 6 bases. This CDR3 region has 13 residues. The ends were cut back, 5 bases at V and 1 base at J, with 9 bases in the middle. Germline-derived CDR1 and CDR2 are SGHAT and FQNNGV. The CDR3 sequence: CASSPGLSYEQYF. The CDR3 bases are TGTGCCAGCAGCCCGGGACTGTCCTACGAGCAGTACTTC.

The chain is built from TRBV29-1 and TRBJ1-1, with 7 bases fitting TRBD1. This CDR3 contains 13 residues. CDR1 and CDR2 from the germline V gene are SQVTM and ANQGSEA. Unmatched junction bases numbered 10, after V lost 1 base and J lost 11 bases. CDR3 protein: CSVEVGIEGAAFF. The CDR3 bases are TGCAGCGTTGAAGTGGGTATAGAGGGGGCGGCTTTCTTT. The full variable domain, its missing parts supplied by reference TRBV29-1 and TRBJ1-1, is SAVISQKPSRDICQRGTSLTIQCQVDSQVTMMFWYRQQPGQSLTLIATANQGSEATYESGFVIDKFPISRPNLTFSTLTVSNMSPEDSSIYLCSVEVGIEGAAFFGQGTRLTVV.

The CDR3 DNA reads TGTGCCAGCGGGAGAGTAGGGACTGCCTACGAGCAGTACTTC. This codes for CASGRVGTAYEQYF. The rearrangement uses TRBV25-1 and TRBJ2-7; tentatively, D is TRBD2 (6 bases). Per germline, CDR1 MGHDK and CDR2 SYGVNS. V lost 8 bases and J lost 2, with 16 bases in between. The CDR3 is 14 residues long.

This clone was found once. Other DNA sequences in this sample translate to the same CDR3. The V and J genes are TRBV6-5 and TRBJ2-7, with 10 bases aligning to TRBD1. Unmatched junction bases numbered 5, after V lost 6 bases and J lost 3 bases. CDR3 size: 14 residues. From germline, CDR1 is MNHEY and CDR2 SVGAGI. CDR3 sequence: CASSPTGGYYEQYF. In DNA form, the CDR3 reads TGTGCCAGCAGCCCGACAGGGGGCTACTACGAGCAGTACTTC.

The genes are TRBV7-2 and TRBJ2-3; D unresolved. This CDR3 has 17 residues. Germline lookup yields CDR1 SGHTA and CDR2 FQGNSA. Trimming stripped 3 bases from V and 2 bases from J, with 18 bases between. The CDR3: CASSLITGGSYTDTQYF. The CDR3 coding sequence is TGTGCCAGCAGCTTGATTACTGGTGGCAGCTACACAGATACGCAGTATTTT.

This clone was seen once. This chain joins TRBV4-1 and TRBJ2-7, with 8 bases fitting TRBD1. The J segment lost 3 bases and the V segment lost 4 bases, leaving 8 bases of the junction unmatched. The CDR3 extends over 15 amino acids. CDR1 and CDR2 from the germline V gene are MGHRA and YSYEKL. CDR3 in amino acids: CASSLDRGLDYEQYF. The DNA for the CDR3 is TGCGCCAGCAGCCTAGACAGGGGCCTGGACTACGAGCAGTACTTC.

Only one count was recorded for this clone. The J gene is TRBJ2-7, the V gene TRBV7-9; D remains ambiguous. V dropped 2 bases and J dropped 2 bases, with 10 bases sitting between them. Germline V gives CDR1 SEHNR, CDR2 FQNEAQ (reference sequence). The CDR3 spans 14 residues. The CDR3 DNA follows: TGTGCCAGCAGCTTACCAGAGAGGACCTACGAGCAGTACTTC. Its protein product is CASSLPERTYEQYF.

The chain joins TRBV7-6 to TRBJ2-1, with D perhaps TRBD2 (6 bases). In germline, CDR1 is SGHVS, CDR2 FNYEAQ. Trimming removed 1 base from V and 6 bases from J, with 13 bases in between. This CDR3 is 15 amino acids long. DNA of the CDR3: TGTGCCAGCAGCTTAGTGTACGGGAGTAGCAATGAGCAGTTCTTC. Protein: CASSLVYGSSNEQFF.

The chain joins TRBV9 to TRBJ1-1; 9 nucleotides match TRBD1. V trimming: 0 bases; J trimming: 11 bases; junction bases outside the gene matches: 5. This CDR3 has 13 amino acids. Germline assignment: CDR1 SGDLS and CDR2 YYNGEE. CDR3 DNA: TGTGCCAGCAGCGTAGCTGGGACAGGGTTGGCTTTCTTT. Translating gives CASSVAGTGLAFF.

With regard to this clone: The sample has other DNA sequences that encode this CDR3 too. The chain links TRBV27 to TRBJ2-7; TRBD2 matches 7 bases. The CDR3 covers 14 residues. Germline assignment: CDR1 MNHEY and CDR2 SMNVEV (reference sequence). The trim removed 3 bases at V and 0 bases at J, leaving 2 bases unmatched. CDR3 in DNA: TGTGCCAGCAGTTTCGCGGGGGTCTCCTACGAGCAGTACTTC. Translated: CASSFAGVSYEQYF.

The chain carries TRBV2 and TRBJ1-1; possibly TRBD1 for D (5 bases). The V gene lost 5 bases and the J gene lost 7 bases, with 20 bases spanning the gap. This CDR3 comprises 15 residues. Looked up from germline, CDR1 is SNHLY and CDR2 is FYNNEI. The CDR3 nucleotides read TGTGCCAGCAGTACACAGGAGGGCGGGAATGGTGAAGCTTTCTTT. Its translation is CASSTQEGGNGEAFF.

This rearrangement joins TRBV4-1 to TRBJ1-4; D ambiguous. The V end was cut by 0 bases, the J end by 7 bases, with 12 bases between. This CDR3 is built from 15 residues. Germline-derived CDR1 and CDR2 are MGHRA and YSYEKL. CDR3 protein: CASSQDPEGAEKLFF. CDR3 nucleotide sequence: TGCGCCAGCAGCCAAGATCCAGAAGGAGCTGAAAAACTGTTTTTT.

The chain joins TRBV29-1 to TRBJ2-1; D is unresolved. Per germline, CDR1 SQVTM and CDR2 ANQGSEA. Trimming removed 5 bases at V and 8 bases at J, with 10 bases between. The CDR3 runs 11 residues. The chain's CDR3 is CSVLLWDEQFF. The CDR3 DNA sequence: TGCAGCGTTCTGTTGTGGGATGAGCAGTTCTTC.

The V gene is TRBV7-9, the J gene TRBJ2-7, with 7 nucleotides matching TRBD2. CDR1 is SEHNR, CDR2 FQNEAQ, per germline (reference sequence). Germline trimming cut 5 bases from V and 4 bases from J; bases unmatched to any gene: 8. The CDR3 has 14 residues. This CDR3 reads CASSLSSGVYEQYF. The CDR3 coding sequence is TGTGCCAGCAGCCTGTCTAGCGGAGTTTACGAGCAGTACTTC.

This clone was observed a single time. The rearrangement uses TRBV27 and TRBJ2-2; 8 nucleotides agree with TRBD2. Trimming took 5 bases from V and 6 from J; bases not matched to a gene: 5. Germline lookup yields CDR1 MNHEY and CDR2 SMNVEV (reference sequence). This CDR3 has 14 amino acids. The CDR3, as DNA: TGTGCCAGCAGTACGGGAGCGGGAGCCGGGGAGCTGTTTTTT. This sequence encodes CASSTGAGAGELFF.

On this clone itself: The sample contains more than one DNA sequence encoding this CDR3. This chain connects TRBV28 to TRBJ2-7, with D perhaps TRBD1 or TRBD2 (5 bases each). Germline CDR1 is MDHEN and CDR2 is SYDVKM. This CDR3 contains 12 residues. V lost 6 bases to trimming and J lost 0 bases, with 6 bases between them. The CDR3 spells CASRGDSYEQYF. The CDR3 DNA is TGTGCCAGCAGGGGGGACTCCTACGAGCAGTACTTC.

The J gene is TRBJ2-7, the V gene TRBV5-5, with D possibly TRBD2 on 6 matching bases. Trimming removed 0 bases at V and 11 bases at J, with 21 bases between. The CDR3 is made up of 15 amino acids. Germline V lookup: CDR1 SGHKS, CDR2 YYEKEE (reference sequence). CDR3 DNA sequence: TGTGCCAGCAGCTTGGGTCTTTCTAGCGACTGGGTTGAGTACTTC. Protein sequence: CASSLGLSSDWVEYF.

V usage is TRBV19 and J usage is TRBJ2-1, with unresolved D. CDR3 length equals 11 residues. The V and J ends lost 4 bases and 5 bases respectively, with 3 bases between them. Germline lookup yields CDR1 LNHDA and CDR2 SQIVND (reference sequence). The CDR3 DNA follows: TGTGCCAGTAGTAGCAACAATGAGCAGTTCTTC. It translates to CASSSNNEQFF.